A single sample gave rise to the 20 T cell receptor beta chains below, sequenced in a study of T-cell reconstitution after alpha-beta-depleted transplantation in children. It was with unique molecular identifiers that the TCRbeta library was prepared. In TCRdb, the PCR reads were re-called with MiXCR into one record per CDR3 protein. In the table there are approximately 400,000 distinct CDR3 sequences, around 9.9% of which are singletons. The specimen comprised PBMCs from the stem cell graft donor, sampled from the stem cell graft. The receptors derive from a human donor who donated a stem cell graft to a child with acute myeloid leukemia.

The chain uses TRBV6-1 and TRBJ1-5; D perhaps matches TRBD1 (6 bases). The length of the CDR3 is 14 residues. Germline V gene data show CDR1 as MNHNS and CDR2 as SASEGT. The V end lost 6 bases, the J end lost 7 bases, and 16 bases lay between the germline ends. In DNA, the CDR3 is TGTGCCAGCAGCCAATGGGGGGGCCAACAGCCCCAGCATTTT. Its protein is CASSQWGGQQPQHF.

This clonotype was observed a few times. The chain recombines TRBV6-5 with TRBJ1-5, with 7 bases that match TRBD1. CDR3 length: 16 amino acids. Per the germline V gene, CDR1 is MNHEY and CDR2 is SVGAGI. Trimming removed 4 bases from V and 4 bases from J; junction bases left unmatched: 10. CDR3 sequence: CASSLTGSVGNQPQHF. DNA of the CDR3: TGTGCCAGCAGTTTGACAGGGAGTGTAGGGAATCAGCCCCAGCATTTT.

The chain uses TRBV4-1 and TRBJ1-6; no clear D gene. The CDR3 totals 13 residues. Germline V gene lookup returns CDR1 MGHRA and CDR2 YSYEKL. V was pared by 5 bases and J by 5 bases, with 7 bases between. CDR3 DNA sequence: TGCGCCAGCAGCTGGGATGATAATTCACCCCTCCACTTT. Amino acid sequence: CASSWDDNSPLHF.

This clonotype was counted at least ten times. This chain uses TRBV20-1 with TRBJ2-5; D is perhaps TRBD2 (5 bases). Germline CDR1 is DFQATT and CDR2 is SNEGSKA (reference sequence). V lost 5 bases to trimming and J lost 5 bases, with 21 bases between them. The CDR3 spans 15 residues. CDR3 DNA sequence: TGCAGTGCTCAACCCCCCCCAGTGGGAGTGGAGACCCAGTACTTC. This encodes CSAQPPPVGVETQYF.

CDR3 coding DNA: TGTGCCAGCAGCTTTGGGGCTGCGGCTAATGAAAAACTGTTTTTT. Its translation: CASSFGAAANEKLFF. The chain links TRBV5-4 to TRBJ1-4, with D possibly being TRBD1 (5 bases). This CDR3 has 15 residues. CDR1 SGHNT and CDR2 YYREEE come from the germline V gene (reference sequence). V was shortened by 2 bases and J by 3 bases, with 11 bases between the two germline ends.

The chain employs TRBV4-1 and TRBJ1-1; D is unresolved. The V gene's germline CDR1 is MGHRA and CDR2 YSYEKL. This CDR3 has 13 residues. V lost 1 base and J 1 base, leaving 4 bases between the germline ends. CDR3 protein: CASSQARNTEAFF. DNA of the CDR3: TGCGCCAGCAGCCAAGCGAGGAACACTGAAGCTTTCTTT.

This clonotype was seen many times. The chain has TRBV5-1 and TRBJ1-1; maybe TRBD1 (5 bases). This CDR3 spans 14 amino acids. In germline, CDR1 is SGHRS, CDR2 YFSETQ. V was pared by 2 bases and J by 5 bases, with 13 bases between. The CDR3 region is CASSFTGVRTEAFF. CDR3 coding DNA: TGCGCCAGCAGCTTCACGGGGGTTAGGACTGAAGCTTTCTTT.

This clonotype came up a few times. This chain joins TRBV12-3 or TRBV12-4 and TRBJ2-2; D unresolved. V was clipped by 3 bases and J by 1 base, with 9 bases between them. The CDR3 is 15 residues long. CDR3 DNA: TGTGCCAGCAGTTTGATTGCAGGGAACACCGGGGAGCTGTTTTTT. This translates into CASSLIAGNTGELFF.

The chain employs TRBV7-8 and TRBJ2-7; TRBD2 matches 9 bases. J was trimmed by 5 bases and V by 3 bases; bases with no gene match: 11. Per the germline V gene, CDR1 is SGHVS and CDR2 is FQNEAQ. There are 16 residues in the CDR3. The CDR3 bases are TGTGCCAGCAGCTTCATGGCGGGGGGGCTCCGGCACGAGCAGTACGTC. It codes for CASSFMAGGLRHEQYV.

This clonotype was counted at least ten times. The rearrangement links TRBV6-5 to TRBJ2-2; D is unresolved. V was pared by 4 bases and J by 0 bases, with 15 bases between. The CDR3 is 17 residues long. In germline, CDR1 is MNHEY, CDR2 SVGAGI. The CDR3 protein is CASSFSPTKANTGELFF. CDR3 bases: TGTGCCAGCAGTTTCTCCCCAACGAAGGCGAACACCGGGGAGCTGTTTTTT.

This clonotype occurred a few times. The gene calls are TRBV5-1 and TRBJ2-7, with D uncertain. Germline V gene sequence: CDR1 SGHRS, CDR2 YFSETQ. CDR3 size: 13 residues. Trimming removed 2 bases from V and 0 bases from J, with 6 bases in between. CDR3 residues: CASSFPGSYEQYV. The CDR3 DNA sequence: TGCGCCAGCAGCTTTCCAGGCTCCTACGAGCAGTACGTC.

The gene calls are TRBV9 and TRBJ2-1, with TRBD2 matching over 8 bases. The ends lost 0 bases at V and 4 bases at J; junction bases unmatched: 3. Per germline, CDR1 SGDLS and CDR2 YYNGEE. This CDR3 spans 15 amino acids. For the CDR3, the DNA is TGTGCCAGCAGCGTAGACGGGGGGGCTTACAATGAGCAGTTCTTC. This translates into CASSVDGGAYNEQFF. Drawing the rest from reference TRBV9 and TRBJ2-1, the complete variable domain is DSGVTQTPKHLITATGQRVTLRCSPRSGDLSVYWYQQSLDQGLQFLIQYYNGEERAKGNILERFSAQQFPDLHSELNLSSLELGDSALYFCASSVDGGAYNEQFFGPGTRLTVL.

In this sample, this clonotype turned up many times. The CDR3 region has the DNA TGTGCCAGCAGCTTAGCGATGTTAGATACGCAGTATTTT. Translating gives CASSLAMLDTQYF. The gene calls are TRBV7-2 and TRBJ2-3; no definite D call. The germline V gene encodes CDR1 SGHTA and CDR2 FQGNSA. The CDR3 covers 13 residues. The V end lost 0 bases, the J end lost 5 bases, and 6 bases lay between the germline ends. The full variable domain, completed using reference TRBV7-2 and TRBJ2-3, is GAGVSQSPSNKVTEKGKDVELRCDPISGHTALYWYRQSLGQGLEFLIYFQGNSAPDKSGLPSDRFSAERTGGSVSTLTIQRTQQEDSAVYLCASSLAMLDTQYFGPGTRLTVL.

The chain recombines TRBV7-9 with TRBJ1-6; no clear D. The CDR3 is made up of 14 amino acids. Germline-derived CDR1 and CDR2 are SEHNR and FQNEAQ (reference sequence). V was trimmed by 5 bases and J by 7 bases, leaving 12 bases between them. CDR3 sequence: CASSTRLDNSPLHF. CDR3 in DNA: TGTGCCAGCAGCACCCGCTTAGACAATTCACCCCTCCACTTT.

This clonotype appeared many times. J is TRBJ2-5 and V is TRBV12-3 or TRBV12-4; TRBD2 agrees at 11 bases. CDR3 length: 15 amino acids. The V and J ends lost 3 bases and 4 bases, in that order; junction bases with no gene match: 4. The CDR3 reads CASSFLAGGPETQYF. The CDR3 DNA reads TGTGCCAGCAGTTTTTTAGCGGGGGGGCCAGAGACCCAGTACTTC.

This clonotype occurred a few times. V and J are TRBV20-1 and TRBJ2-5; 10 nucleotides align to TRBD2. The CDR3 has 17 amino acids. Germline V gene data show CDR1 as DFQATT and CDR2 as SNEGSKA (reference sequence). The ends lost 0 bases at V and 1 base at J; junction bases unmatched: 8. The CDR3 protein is CSARDAASGSPQETQYF. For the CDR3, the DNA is TGCAGTGCTAGAGATGCGGCTAGCGGGAGCCCCCAAGAGACCCAGTACTTC.

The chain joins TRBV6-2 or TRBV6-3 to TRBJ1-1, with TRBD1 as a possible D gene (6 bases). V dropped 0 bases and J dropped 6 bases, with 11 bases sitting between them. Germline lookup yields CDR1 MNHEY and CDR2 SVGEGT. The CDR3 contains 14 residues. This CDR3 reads CASSYSTDSAEAFF. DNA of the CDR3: TGTGCCAGCAGTTACTCGACGGACAGCGCTGAAGCTTTCTTT.

Written as DNA, the CDR3 is TGTGCCAGCAGCCCGACCACCACCGGGGAGCTGTTTTTT. Translating it yields CASSPTTTGELFF. The V gene is TRBV7-3, the J gene TRBJ2-2, with D unclear. The germline V gene has CDR1 SGHTA and CDR2 FQGTGA. Trimming shortened V by 5 bases and J by 4 bases, and 8 bases separated the two germline ends. CDR3 length equals 13 residues. The variable domain in full, completed from reference TRBV7-3 and TRBJ2-2, reads GAGVSQTPSNKVTEKGKYVELRCDPISGHTALYWYRQSLGQGPEFLIYFQGTGAADDSGLPNDRFFAVRPEGSVSTLKIQRTERGDSAVYLCASSPTTTGELFFGEGSRLTVL.

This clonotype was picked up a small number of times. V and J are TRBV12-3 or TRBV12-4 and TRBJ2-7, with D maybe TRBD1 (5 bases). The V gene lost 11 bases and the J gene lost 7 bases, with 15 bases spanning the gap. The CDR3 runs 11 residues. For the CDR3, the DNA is TGTGCCCACGGACAATTGGGAGAGCAGTACGTC. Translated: CAHGQLGEQYV.

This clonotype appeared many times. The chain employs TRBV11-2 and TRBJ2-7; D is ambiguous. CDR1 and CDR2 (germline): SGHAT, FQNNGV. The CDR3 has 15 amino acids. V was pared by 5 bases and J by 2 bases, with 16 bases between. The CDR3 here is CASSPTLDSTYEQYV. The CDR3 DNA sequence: TGTGCCAGCAGCCCAACCCTTGACTCCACCTACGAGCAGTACGTC.